This TCR beta chain derives from a study of blood T cell repertoires in COVID-19. At the level of the study: COVID-19 samples collected from the United States, Italy and Spain covered acute and convalescent phases.

This clone was detected only a few times. The protocol was immunoSEQ multiplex PCR, while the TCRdb copy is restricted to in-frame clones and leaves out a portion. The sample carries 55,000 to 75,000 clones, 72% recorded once. Germline lookup yields CDR1 PRHDT and CDR2 FYEKMQ (reference sequence). Losses at the gene ends were 5 bases for V and 5 bases for J; bases not matched to a gene: 6. The CDR3 runs to 14 residues. J is TRBJ1-1 and V is TRBV13; 9 nucleotides agree with TRBD1. Sequences were obtained from peripheral blood. This sequence was found in a woman in her seventies with COVID-19, enrolled during active disease. CDR3 coding DNA: TGTGCCAGCAGCGCCGGACAGGGGTGGACTGAAGCTTTCTTT. This encodes CASSAGQGWTEAFF.